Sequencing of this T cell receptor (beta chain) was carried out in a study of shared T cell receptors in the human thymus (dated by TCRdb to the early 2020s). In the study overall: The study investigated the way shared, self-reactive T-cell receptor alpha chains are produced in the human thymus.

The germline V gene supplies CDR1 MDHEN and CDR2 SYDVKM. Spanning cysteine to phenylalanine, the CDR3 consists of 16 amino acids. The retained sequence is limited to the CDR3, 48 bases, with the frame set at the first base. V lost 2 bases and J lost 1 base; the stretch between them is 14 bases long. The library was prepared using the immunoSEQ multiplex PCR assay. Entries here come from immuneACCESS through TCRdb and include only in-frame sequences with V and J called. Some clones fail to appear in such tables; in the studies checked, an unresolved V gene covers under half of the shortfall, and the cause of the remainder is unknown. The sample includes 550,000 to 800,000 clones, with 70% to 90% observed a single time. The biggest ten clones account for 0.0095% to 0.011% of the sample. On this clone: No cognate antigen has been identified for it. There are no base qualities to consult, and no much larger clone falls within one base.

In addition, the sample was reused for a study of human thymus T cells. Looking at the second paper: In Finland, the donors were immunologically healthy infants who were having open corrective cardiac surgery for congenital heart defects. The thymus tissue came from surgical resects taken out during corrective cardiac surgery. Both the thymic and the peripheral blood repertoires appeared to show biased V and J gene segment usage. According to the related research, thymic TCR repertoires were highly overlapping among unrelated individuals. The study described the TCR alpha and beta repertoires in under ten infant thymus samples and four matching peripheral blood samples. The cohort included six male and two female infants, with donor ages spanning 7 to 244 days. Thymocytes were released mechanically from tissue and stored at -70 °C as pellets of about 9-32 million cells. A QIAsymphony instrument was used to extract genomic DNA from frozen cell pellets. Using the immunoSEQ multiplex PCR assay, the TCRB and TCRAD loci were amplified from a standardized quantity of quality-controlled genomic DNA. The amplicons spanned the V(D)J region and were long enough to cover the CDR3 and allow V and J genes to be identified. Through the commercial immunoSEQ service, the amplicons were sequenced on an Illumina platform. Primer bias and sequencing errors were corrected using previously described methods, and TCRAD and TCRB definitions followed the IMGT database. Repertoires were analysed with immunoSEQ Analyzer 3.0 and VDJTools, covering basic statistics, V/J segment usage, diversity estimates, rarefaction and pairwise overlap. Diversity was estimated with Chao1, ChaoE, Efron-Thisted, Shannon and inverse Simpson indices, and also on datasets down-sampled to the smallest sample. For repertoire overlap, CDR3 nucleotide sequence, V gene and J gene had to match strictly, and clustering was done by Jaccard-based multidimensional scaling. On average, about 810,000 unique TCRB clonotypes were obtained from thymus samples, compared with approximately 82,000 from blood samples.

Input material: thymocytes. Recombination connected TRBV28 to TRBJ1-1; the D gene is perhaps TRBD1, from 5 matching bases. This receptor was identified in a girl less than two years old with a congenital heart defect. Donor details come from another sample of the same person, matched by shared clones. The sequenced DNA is TGTGCCAGCAGTTTACCCCGGGGGGGAAGGAACACTGAAGCTTTCTTT. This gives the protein CASSLPRGGRNTEAFF.